Each of the 21 T cell receptor beta chains below was sequenced from the same sample in a study of shared clonotypes between healthy human individuals. Positive CCR7 selection of CD45RO-negative cells yielded the naive CD8 cells, and terminally differentiated effector memory CD45RA+ cells were excluded. Repertoires were generated with immunoSEQ multiplex PCR, while TCRdb's copy carries only in-frame clones and drops some. The table lists about 800,000 clones, 96% of them singletons. The sequenced material came from naive CD8+ T cells sorted from blood. These receptors originate from a young man in good health.

The chain recombines TRBV10-3 with TRBJ2-7; D is possibly TRBD2 (6 bases). The V gene's germline CDR1 is ENHRY and CDR2 SYGVKD. V shed 7 bases and J shed 2 bases, with 12 bases lying between them. This CDR3 is 13 amino acids long. The CDR3 is CAITSSSAYEQYF. The DNA for the CDR3 is TGTGCCATCACCTCCTCTAGCGCCTACGAGCAGTACTTC.

The CDR3 loop reads CSVEDIAASASSTDTQYF. The CDR3 DNA sequence: TGCAGCGTTGAAGATATAGCGGCTAGCGCATCCAGCACAGATACGCAGTATTTT. The rearrangement joins TRBV29-1 to TRBJ2-3; the D gene is possibly TRBD2 (6 bases). This CDR3 region has 18 residues. Trimming took off 0 bases at V and 0 bases at J, with 19 bases between the two ends. Per germline, CDR1 SQVTM and CDR2 ANQGSEA.

This clone has a single count. This chain connects TRBV29-1 to TRBJ1-2; D is unresolved. V was cut by 3 bases and J by 8 bases, with 19 bases left in between. CDR1 SQVTM and CDR2 ANQGSEA come from the germline V gene. The CDR3 totals 14 residues. The CDR3 sequence: CSVDRRPQGRGYTF. In DNA, the CDR3 is TGCAGCGTTGATCGCCGACCTCAAGGGAGGGGCTACACCTTC.

The chain joins TRBV11-2 to TRBJ2-7, with D perhaps matching TRBD1 or TRBD2 (5 bases each). Trimming left V 0 bases short and J 3 bases short, with 27 bases between. The CDR3 consists of 20 residues. The V gene's germline CDR1 is SGHAT and CDR2 FQNNGV. The CDR3 DNA follows: TGTGCCAGCAGCTTAGATTTGTTTGGGGGTCCCAATAGCAGATTCTACGAGCAGTACTTC. It translates to CASSLDLFGGPNSRFYEQYF.

V is TRBV9 and J is TRBJ2-2, with a tentative D call TRBD2 (6 bases). The germline V and J ends were trimmed by 0 bases and 6 bases, with 18 bases remaining between them. CDR1 and CDR2 from the germline V gene are SGDLS and YYNGEE. This CDR3 comprises 17 residues. The CDR3 loop is CASSVVPSGRKAGELFF. CDR3 bases: TGTGCCAGCAGCGTAGTTCCCTCAGGGAGGAAAGCCGGGGAGCTGTTTTTT.

The chain uses TRBV7-9 and TRBJ1-2, with D uncertain. Germline values: CDR1 SEHNR, CDR2 FQNEAQ (reference sequence). Trimming took 5 bases from V and 1 from J, leaving 8 bases between them. This CDR3 has 13 amino acids. The DNA for the CDR3 is TGTGCCAGCAGCCCCCCAGATAACTATGGCTACACCTTC. Amino acid sequence: CASSPPDNYGYTF.

The chain uses TRBV27 and TRBJ2-7; TRBD1 aligns across 9 bases. V trimming: 6 bases; J trimming: 7 bases; junction bases outside the gene matches: 13. The V gene's germline CDR1 is MNHEY and CDR2 SMNVEV (reference sequence). CDR3 length: 15 residues. For the CDR3, the DNA is TGTGCCAGCAGCCCACCGGGACAGGGCCCTTGGGAGCAGTACTTC. Its protein is CASSPPGQGPWEQYF.

The chain is built from TRBV7-8 and TRBJ2-1; 10 positions match TRBD2. There are 17 residues in the CDR3. V shed 5 bases and J 3 bases; nucleotides not matched to a gene: 10. Germline V gene sequence: CDR1 SGHVS, CDR2 FQNEAQ. The CDR3, as DNA: TGTGCCAGCAGCCCCGGCTTTCTAGCGGGAGACTACAATGAGCAGTTCTTC. Translating gives CASSPGFLAGDYNEQFF.

This chain uses TRBV18 with TRBJ2-3; D might be TRBD2 (5 bases). V lost 3 bases to trimming and J lost 1 base, with 8 bases between them. Germline CDR1 is KGHSH and CDR2 is LQKENI. The length of the CDR3 is 14 residues. The CDR3 bases are TGTGCCAGCTCACCGGAGGTCCGCACAGATACGCAGTATTTT. Translated, it gives CASSPEVRTDTQYF.

The rearrangement uses TRBV7-9 and TRBJ2-2; TRBD1 agrees at 7 bases. Germline-derived CDR1 and CDR2 are SEHNR and FQNEAQ (reference sequence). The CDR3 has 14 amino acids. J gave up 7 bases and V 5 bases, and 7 bases lay outside the gene matches. The CDR3 protein is CASSPDRDFGELFF. CDR3 nucleotides: TGTGCCAGCAGCCCCGACAGGGATTTCGGGGAGCTGTTTTTT.

The chain links TRBV7-9 to TRBJ1-4; 9 nucleotides agree with TRBD1. In germline, CDR1 is SEHNR, CDR2 FQNEAQ (reference sequence). J was trimmed by 3 bases and V by 3 bases; bases with no gene match: 5. The CDR3 has 16 amino acids. DNA for the CDR3: TGTGCCAGCAGCTTGTCGGGACAGGGATCTAATGAAAAACTGTTTTTT. It codes for CASSLSGQGSNEKLFF.

The chain carries TRBV7-8 and TRBJ1-5, with 9 bases matching TRBD1. The CDR3 spans 15 residues. Trimming at V came to 5 bases and at J to 4 bases, leaving 6 bases not matched to a gene. Germline CDR1 SGHVS, CDR2 FQNEAQ. The CDR3 sequence is CASSPLGQGNQPQHF. DNA of the CDR3: TGTGCCAGCAGCCCGTTGGGACAGGGAAATCAGCCCCAGCATTTT.

This chain connects TRBV7-3 to TRBJ2-1; 12 nucleotides line up with TRBD2. Trimming took 5 bases from V and 5 from J; bases not matched to a gene: 4. Germline CDR1 reads SGHTA; CDR2 reads FQGTGA. The CDR3 length is 15 residues. Here the CDR3 DNA reads TGTGCCAGCAGCGTGAGACTAGCGGGGGACAATGAGCAGTTCTTC. This sequence encodes CASSVRLAGDNEQFF.

This rearrangement joins TRBV10-3 to TRBJ1-1; D perhaps matches TRBD1 (5 bases). The CDR3 contains 13 residues. V lost 9 bases and J lost 5, with 16 bases in between. Germline V gene lookup returns CDR1 ENHRY and CDR2 SYGVKD. CDR3 amino acids: CAIQPGLRTEAFF. Here the CDR3 DNA reads TGTGCCATACAACCGGGACTGAGGACTGAAGCTTTCTTT.

The chain is built from TRBV6-6 and TRBJ2-7, with D unresolved. The V end was cut by 6 bases, the J end by 1 base, with 10 bases between. The germline V gene encodes CDR1 MNHNY and CDR2 SVGAGI (reference sequence). The CDR3 consists of 13 residues. Written as DNA, the CDR3 is TGTGCCAGCAGGCTATCGGAATCCTACGAGCAGTACTTC. It specifies CASRLSESYEQYF.

This chain links TRBV11-2 with TRBJ2-2, with 12 bases fitting TRBD2. Trimming removed 2 bases from V and 4 bases from J; junction bases left unmatched: 5. This CDR3 has 17 residues. Germline-derived CDR1 and CDR2 are SGHAT and FQNNGV. CDR3 sequence: CASSLPSGRAITGELFF. The CDR3 DNA reads as TGTGCCAGCAGCTTACCTAGCGGGAGGGCCATCACCGGGGAGCTGTTTTTT.

This sequence joins TRBV5-1 and TRBJ2-7; 8 bases are shared with TRBD1. Per germline, CDR1 SGHRS and CDR2 YFSETQ. CDR3 length equals 14 residues. V was pared by 0 bases and J by 3 bases, with 2 bases of the junction left unmatched. This CDR3 reads CASSLAGQVYEQYF. CDR3 nucleotide sequence: TGCGCCAGCAGCTTGGCGGGACAGGTCTACGAGCAGTACTTC.

V usage is TRBV19 and J usage is TRBJ1-5; D gene uncertain. CDR3 size: 14 residues. CDR1 and CDR2 from the germline V gene are LNHDA and SQIVND (reference sequence). Trimming removed 3 bases from V and 4 bases from J, with 10 bases in between. CDR3 coding DNA: TGTGCCAGTAGTATCACCCAAGGGAATCAGCCCCAGCATTTT. This codes for CASSITQGNQPQHF.

This chain uses TRBV29-1 with TRBJ1-4; D is possibly TRBD1 (6 bases). CDR3 length equals 15 residues. Germline loops: CDR1 SQVTM, CDR2 ANQGSEA. Trimming took off 0 bases at V and 4 bases at J, with 12 bases between the two ends. The CDR3 loop reads CSVEDRGADNEKLFF. CDR3 coding DNA: TGCAGCGTTGAAGATCGGGGGGCCGATAATGAAAAACTGTTTTTT.

V is TRBV13 and J is TRBJ1-1; D unresolved. The V and J ends lost 5 bases and 1 base respectively, with 14 bases between them. The CDR3 totals 15 residues. Looked up from germline, CDR1 is PRHDT and CDR2 is FYEKMQ (reference sequence). CDR3 sequence (DNA): TGTGCCAGCAGCCCAGAGGGCTTGGGGAACACTGAAGCTTTCTTT. It translates to CASSPEGLGNTEAFF.

The rearrangement links TRBV5-6 to TRBJ2-7, with TRBD2 matching over 7 bases. The CDR3 sequence is 15 residues long. CDR1 SGHDT and CDR2 YYEEEE come from the germline V gene. Germline trimming cut 4 bases from V and 2 bases from J; bases unmatched to any gene: 9. This chain's CDR3 is CASSPPSGDPYEQYF. CDR3 sequence (DNA): TGTGCCAGCAGCCCCCCTAGCGGAGACCCCTACGAGCAGTACTTC.